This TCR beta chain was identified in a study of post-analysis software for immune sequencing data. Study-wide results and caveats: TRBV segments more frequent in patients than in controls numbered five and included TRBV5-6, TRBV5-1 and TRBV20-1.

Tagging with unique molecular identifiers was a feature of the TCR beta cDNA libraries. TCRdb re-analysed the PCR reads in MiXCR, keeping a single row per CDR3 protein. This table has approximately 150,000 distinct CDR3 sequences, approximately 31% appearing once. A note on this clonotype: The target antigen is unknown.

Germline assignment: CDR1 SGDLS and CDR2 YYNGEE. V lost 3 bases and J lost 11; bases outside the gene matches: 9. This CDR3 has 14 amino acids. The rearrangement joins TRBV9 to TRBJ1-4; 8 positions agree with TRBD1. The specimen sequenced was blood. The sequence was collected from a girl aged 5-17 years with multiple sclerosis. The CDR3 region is CASSAGGTSGKLFF. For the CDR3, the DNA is TGTGCCAGCAGCGCAGGGGGCACCTCTGGGAAACTGTTTTTT. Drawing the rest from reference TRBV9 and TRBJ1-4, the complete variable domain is DSGVTQTPKHLITATGQRVTLRCSPRSGDLSVYWYQQSLDQGLQFLIQYYNGEERAKGNILERFSAQQFPDLHSELNLSSLELGDSALYFCASSAGGTSGKLFFGSGTQLSVL.